The next 32 T cell receptor beta chains were all read from a single sample in a study of CD8 T cells in Susac syndrome. Reverse transcription of roughly 0.5 to 1 ug RNA was carried out with random hexamers. TCRdb redid the calling of the immunoSEQ multiplex PCR reads with MiXCR, one entry per CDR3 protein. Among about 430,000 distinct CDR3 sequences listed, around 85% were seen once. Material: CD8+ T cells from PBMCs. These receptors were collected from a human donor with multiple sclerosis.

This clonotype was detected only a few times. The V and J genes are TRBV6-1 and TRBJ1-5; D not certain. The V and J ends lost 5 bases and 0 bases respectively, with 8 bases between them. Per the germline V gene, CDR1 is MNHNS and CDR2 is SASEGT. The CDR3 sequence is 14 residues long. The CDR3 reads CASSLSNSNQPQHF. The CDR3 nucleotides are TGTGCCAGCAGTTTATCGAATAGCAATCAGCCCCAGCATTTT.

This sequence joins TRBV7-9 and TRBJ1-1; 9 nucleotides line up with TRBD1. Germline lookup yields CDR1 SEHNR and CDR2 FQNEAQ (reference sequence). V lost 7 bases to trimming and J lost 5 bases; unmatched junction nucleotides: 8. This CDR3 region has 14 residues. The CDR3 is CASTSDRGWTEAFF. DNA of the CDR3: TGTGCCAGCACTTCAGACAGGGGGTGGACTGAAGCTTTCTTT.

The chain recombines TRBV5-1 with TRBJ1-5, with 7 bases fitting TRBD1. With V trimmed by 2 bases and J by 5 bases, 7 bases remained unmatched. Germline V gives CDR1 SGHRS, CDR2 YFSETQ. This CDR3 has 15 residues. CDR3 in DNA: TGCGCCAGCAGCTTCGGACAGGATTCCGATCAGCCCCAGCATTTT. This sequence encodes CASSFGQDSDQPQHF.

This chain uses TRBV27 with TRBJ1-1; no clear D. CDR3 length equals 14 residues. The ends were cut back, 0 bases at V and 3 bases at J, with 8 bases in the middle. Germline V gene sequence: CDR1 MNHEY, CDR2 SMNVEV (reference sequence). The CDR3 here is CASSLSAAHTEAFF. CDR3 nucleotides: TGTGCCAGCAGTTTATCCGCCGCGCACACTGAAGCTTTCTTT.

The chain recombines TRBV4-1 with TRBJ2-3; TRBD2 matches at 10 bases. CDR1 and CDR2 (germline): MGHRA, YSYEKL. There are 21 residues in the CDR3. The junction had 15 bases not matched to a gene; V was cut back by 0 bases and J by 0 bases. CDR3 nucleotides: TGCGCCAGCAGCCAAGAGCGTCTAGCGGGAGCCACTGATCCTAGCACAGATACGCAGTATTTT. Its protein is CASSQERLAGATDPSTDTQYF.

This clonotype appeared a few times. The V and J genes are TRBV25-1 and TRBJ2-4, with D possibly being TRBD1 or TRBD2 (5 bases each). Trimming left V 2 bases short and J 0 bases short, with 8 bases between. The germline gives CDR1 MGHDK, CDR2 SYGVNS. CDR3 length: 15 amino acids. CDR3 nucleotide sequence: TGTGCCAGCAGTGAAGGGACGGGAGCCAAAAACATTCAGTACTTC. Protein: CASSEGTGAKNIQYF.

This clonotype has only one observation. V and J are TRBV9 and TRBJ1-2, with a tentative D call TRBD1 (5 bases). Germline V gene lookup returns CDR1 SGDLS and CDR2 YYNGEE. Trimming removed 0 bases from V and 2 bases from J, with 23 bases in between. This CDR3 is built from 19 residues. The CDR3 reads CASSVAGFWGRGGNYGYTF. CDR3 in DNA: TGTGCCAGCAGCGTAGCCGGGTTTTGGGGTCGGGGGGGAAACTATGGCTACACCTTC.

V usage is TRBV2 and J usage is TRBJ2-4; 8 bases align to TRBD2. The CDR3 extends over 15 amino acids. Germline CDR1 and CDR2: SNHLY and FYNNEI. With V trimmed by 10 bases and J by 0 bases, 8 bases remained unmatched. CDR3 DNA sequence: TGTGCCACCCTGGGGCTAGCGGGAGCCAAAAACATTCAGTACTTC. The encoded protein is CATLGLAGAKNIQYF. The entire variable domain, with the rest obtained from reference TRBV2 and TRBJ2-4, is as follows: EPEVTQTPSHQVTQMGQEVILRCVPISNHLYFYWYRQILGQKVEFLVSFYNNEISEKSEIFDDQFSVERPDGSNFTLKIRSTKLEDSAMYFCATLGLAGAKNIQYFGAGTRLSVL.

V is TRBV29-1 and J is TRBJ1-1; the D gene is possibly TRBD1 (6 bases). The V gene's germline CDR1 is SQVTM and CDR2 ANQGSEA. With 6 bases removed from V and 5 bases from J, the gap between germline ends came to 19 bases. The CDR3 consists of 14 residues. This CDR3 is CSVHPGVEGTEAFF. CDR3 DNA sequence: TGCAGCGTCCACCCAGGGGTTGAAGGTACTGAAGCTTTCTTT.

CDR3 sequence reads: CASSHRTYYNEQFF. The CDR3 DNA sequence: TGTGCCAGCAGCCATAGGACTTACTACAATGAGCAGTTCTTC. The chain has TRBV14 and TRBJ2-1, with a tentative D call TRBD2 (5 bases). CDR1 and CDR2 (germline): SGHDN, FVKESK. The V end lost 3 bases, the J end lost 3 bases, and 9 bases lay between the germline ends. This CDR3 comprises 14 residues. Supplemented by reference TRBV14 and TRBJ2-1, the full variable domain reads EAGVTQFPSHSVIEKGQTVTLRCDPISGHDNLYWYRRVMGKEIKFLLHFVKESKQDESGMPNNRFLAERTGGTYSTLKVQPAELEDSGVYFCASSHRTYYNEQFFGPGTRLTVL.

This chain joins TRBV12-3 or TRBV12-4 and TRBJ2-7; TRBD1 aligns across 7 bases. CDR3 length: 14 residues. The V segment lost 7 bases and the J segment 3 bases; nucleotides outside the gene matches: 9. CDR3 nucleotide sequence: TGTGCCAGCACTCGGACAGGATTCTACTACGAGCAGTACTTC. It encodes CASTRTGFYYEQYF.

The chain couples TRBV6-5 to TRBJ1-1; 7 bases match TRBD1. V shed 3 bases and J 7 bases; nucleotides not matched to a gene: 5. This CDR3 is 13 amino acids long. CDR1 MNHEY and CDR2 SVGAGI come from the germline V gene. The CDR3 DNA reads TGTGCCAGCAGTTATAGGACAGGTAATGAAGCTTTCTTT. It codes for CASSYRTGNEAFF.

The rearrangement links TRBV9 to TRBJ2-3, with D unclear. The CDR3 consists of 15 residues. CDR1 is SGDLS and CDR2 is YYNGEE in the germline V gene. Trimming pared 0 bases from V and 2 bases from J, leaving 10 bases between. CDR3: CASSVGVGNTDTQYF. Written as DNA, the CDR3 is TGTGCCAGCAGCGTAGGGGTCGGTAACACAGATACGCAGTATTTT.

J is TRBJ2-7 and V is TRBV29-1; 9 positions match TRBD2. The J segment lost 5 bases and the V segment lost 0 bases, leaving 5 bases of the junction unmatched. The length of the CDR3 is 14 residues. Per germline, CDR1 SQVTM and CDR2 ANQGSEA. CDR3 DNA: TGCAGCGTTGAAGATTGGCGGGAGGGCCACGAGCAGTACTTC. It encodes CSVEDWREGHEQYF.

V and J are TRBV29-1 and TRBJ2-7; a possible D gene is TRBD2 (5 bases). Per germline, CDR1 SQVTM and CDR2 ANQGSEA. This CDR3 region has 12 residues. V lost 3 bases and J 7 bases, leaving 13 bases between the germline ends. CDR3 sequence: CSVEKSEGEQYF. In nucleotides, the CDR3 is TGCAGCGTTGAGAAGTCAGAGGGAGAGCAGTACTTC.

This chain uses TRBV9 with TRBJ2-7, with D possibly matching TRBD1 (5 bases). The CDR3 runs 14 residues. Trimming took 3 bases from V and 3 from J, leaving 13 bases between them. From germline, CDR1 is SGDLS and CDR2 YYNGEE. The CDR3 nucleotides are TGTGCCAGCAGCGCCGACAGCGACTTCTACGAGCAGTACTTC. It encodes CASSADSDFYEQYF.

The V gene is TRBV20-1, the J gene TRBJ2-1; 8 nucleotides align to TRBD1. This CDR3 spans 14 amino acids. The trim removed 6 bases at V and 3 bases at J, leaving 7 bases unmatched. Germline V gives CDR1 DFQATT, CDR2 SNEGSKA (reference sequence). CDR3 DNA: TGCAGTGCCCCTCAGGACAGGGACTACAATGAGCAGTTCTTC. Its translation: CSAPQDRDYNEQFF.

This clonotype was counted between two and nine times. The J gene is TRBJ1-2, the V gene TRBV7-6, with D perhaps matching TRBD1 (6 bases). Trimming stripped 4 bases from V and 4 bases from J, with 10 bases between. The CDR3 totals 13 residues. CDR1 is SGHVS and CDR2 is FNYEAQ in the germline V gene. The chain's CDR3 is CASSYTGSYGYTF. As DNA, the CDR3 is TGTGCCAGCAGCTACACAGGGAGCTATGGCTACACCTTC.

The V gene is TRBV4-2, the J gene TRBJ2-1; no reliable D call. The length of the CDR3 is 15 residues. Trimming shortened V by 0 bases and J by 7 bases, and 13 bases separated the two germline ends. Germline V gene lookup returns CDR1 LGHNA and CDR2 YNFKEQ. The CDR3 coding sequence is TGTGCCAGCAGCCAAGATCTGGAAAACGGGAATGAGCAGTTCTTC. Translating it yields CASSQDLENGNEQFF.

This chain connects TRBV19 to TRBJ2-3; D is perhaps TRBD2 (7 bases). This CDR3 region has 16 residues. CDR1 and CDR2 from the germline V gene are LNHDA and SQIVND (reference sequence). The CDR3 is CAQYRGGRPLTDTQYF. The CDR3 DNA follows: TGTGCACAGTATAGGGGGGGCCGGCCCCTCACAGATACGCAGTATTTT.

The chain recombines TRBV21-1 with TRBJ2-7; the D call TRBD1 from the table was never checked on the DNA. TRBV21-1 is a pseudogene segment. The CDR3 spans 13 residues. CDR3 region: CASSRGGCGEQYF. The CDR3 DNA follows: TGTGCCAGCAGCCGAGGGGGCTGTGGCGAGCAGTACTTC.

In its sample, this clonotype was seen a few times. The V call is TRBV25-1, the J call TRBJ2-7, with D perhaps matching TRBD1 (6 bases). V lost 0 bases, J lost 7 bases, and 16 bases lay in between. The germline V gene encodes CDR1 MGHDK and CDR2 SYGVNS. This CDR3 comprises 15 residues. CDR3 protein: CASSEYWAGVLEQYF. In nucleotides, the CDR3 is TGTGCCAGCAGTGAATATTGGGCAGGGGTTCTGGAGCAGTACTTC.

This chain links TRBV5-4 with TRBJ2-2; possibly TRBD1 for D (6 bases). Germline CDR1 SGHNT, CDR2 YYREEE (reference sequence). Trimming removed 4 bases at V and 1 base at J, with 11 bases between. The CDR3 spans 15 residues. The CDR3 protein is CASSHPGQNTGELFF. DNA for the CDR3: TGTGCCAGCAGCCACCCGGGACAGAACACCGGGGAGCTGTTTTTT.

This chain uses TRBV30 with TRBJ1-1; D possibly corresponds to TRBD1 (5 bases). Per germline, CDR1 GTSNPN and CDR2 SVGIG (reference sequence). Trimming took off 2 bases at V and 4 bases at J, with 8 bases between the two ends. This CDR3 is 12 amino acids long. CDR3 in DNA: TGTGCCTGGAGTTATGGGGGCACTGAAGCTTTCTTT. Protein: CAWSYGGTEAFF.

This clonotype showed up just once. This chain links TRBV29-1 with TRBJ2-1, with D possibly TRBD1 on 5 matching bases. CDR3 length: 12 amino acids. The germline V and J ends were trimmed by 3 bases and 6 bases, with 9 bases remaining between them. Germline CDR1 is SQVTM and CDR2 is ANQGSEA. The CDR3 protein is CSVDGAGNEQFF. Here the CDR3 DNA reads TGCAGCGTTGATGGGGCAGGCAATGAGCAGTTCTTC.

The chain uses TRBV3-1 and TRBJ2-7; 8 bases align to TRBD1. V lost 3 bases to trimming and J lost 7 bases; unmatched junction nucleotides: 14. CDR3 length equals 16 residues. Per the germline V gene, CDR1 is LGHDT and CDR2 is YNNKEL (reference sequence). The CDR3 is CASSQVRGTGDREQYF. Here the CDR3 DNA reads TGTGCCAGCAGCCAGGTGAGGGGGACAGGAGACAGGGAGCAGTACTTC.

This chain connects TRBV14 to TRBJ2-3, with a possible D match to TRBD2 (6 bases). CDR1 is SGHDN and CDR2 is FVKESK in the germline V gene. V dropped 4 bases and J dropped 3 bases, with 14 bases sitting between them. The length of the CDR3 is 15 residues. CDR3: CASSPRSSGTDTQYF. CDR3 bases: TGTGCCAGCAGCCCCCGGAGTAGCGGAACAGATACGCAGTATTTT.

V usage is TRBV4-2 and J usage is TRBJ2-2; D possibly matches TRBD1 or TRBD2 (5 bases each). CDR3 length: 13 amino acids. V lost 5 bases and J lost 8, with 12 bases in between. Germline CDR1 and CDR2: LGHNA and YNFKEQ. CDR3 sequence reads: CASSTPGAGELFF. As DNA, the CDR3 is TGTGCCAGCAGCACCCCCGGGGCTGGGGAGCTGTTTTTT.

V is TRBV6-1 and J is TRBJ2-7; 8 nucleotides align to TRBD2. Trimming removed 3 bases from V and 0 bases from J; junction bases left unmatched: 10. The germline V gene encodes CDR1 MNHNS and CDR2 SASEGT. CDR3 length equals 17 residues. The CDR3 nucleotides are TGTGCCAGCAGTGAGATATCGGCGGGAGGAATCTCCTACGAGCAGTACTTC. It encodes CASSEISAGGISYEQYF.

The chain is built from TRBV7-9 and TRBJ1-4; D is undetermined. This CDR3 comprises 15 residues. V dropped 5 bases and J dropped 8 bases, with 18 bases sitting between them. Germline V gives CDR1 SEHNR, CDR2 FQNEAQ (reference sequence). The CDR3, as DNA: TGTGCCAGCAGCCCCCCCTGGGGTGAAATAGAAAAACTGTTTTTT. Its protein product is CASSPPWGEIEKLFF.

In nucleotides, the CDR3 is TGTGCCAGCAGTTTATCTTCCTTTAGTCTCGGTCTGGCAGAGAACACTGAAGCTTTCTTT. Protein product: CASSLSSFSLGLAENTEAFF. The chain couples TRBV27 to TRBJ1-1; D unresolved. The V end was cut by 0 bases, the J end by 1 base, with 24 bases between. The germline V gene has CDR1 MNHEY and CDR2 SMNVEV (reference sequence). The CDR3 length is 20 residues.

V and J are TRBV7-6 and TRBJ2-5; D not resolved. The CDR3 is made up of 12 amino acids. Trimming shortened V by 8 bases and J by 1 base, and 8 bases separated the two germline ends. Germline V lookup: CDR1 SGHVS, CDR2 FNYEAQ. The CDR3 DNA follows: TGTGCCAGCCGAAATGCCCAAGAGACCCAGTACTTC. It is translated as CASRNAQETQYF.